This T cell receptor (beta chain) was recorded in a study of T-cell reconstitution after alpha-beta-depleted transplantation in children. The V and J ends lost 3 bases and 7 bases, in that order; junction bases with no gene match: 4. The CDR3 is made up of 14 amino acids. Germline assignment: CDR1 LNHNV and CDR2 YYDKDF (reference sequence). Unique molecular identifiers tagged the TCRbeta library. TCRdb called the PCR reads again in MiXCR, with one record for every CDR3 protein. The sample shows 500,000 or so distinct CDR3 sequences, roughly 33% of them seen only once. This TCR was recovered from a human donor who donated a stem cell graft to a child with aplastic anemia. The chain employs TRBV15 and TRBJ2-1, with TRBD1 matching 9 bases. Sequenced here: PBMCs from the stem cell graft donor, sampled from the stem cell graft. The CDR3 loop is CATSRGQGVNEQFF. In nucleotides, the CDR3 is TGTGCCACCAGCAGGGGACAGGGAGTGAATGAGCAGTTCTTC.